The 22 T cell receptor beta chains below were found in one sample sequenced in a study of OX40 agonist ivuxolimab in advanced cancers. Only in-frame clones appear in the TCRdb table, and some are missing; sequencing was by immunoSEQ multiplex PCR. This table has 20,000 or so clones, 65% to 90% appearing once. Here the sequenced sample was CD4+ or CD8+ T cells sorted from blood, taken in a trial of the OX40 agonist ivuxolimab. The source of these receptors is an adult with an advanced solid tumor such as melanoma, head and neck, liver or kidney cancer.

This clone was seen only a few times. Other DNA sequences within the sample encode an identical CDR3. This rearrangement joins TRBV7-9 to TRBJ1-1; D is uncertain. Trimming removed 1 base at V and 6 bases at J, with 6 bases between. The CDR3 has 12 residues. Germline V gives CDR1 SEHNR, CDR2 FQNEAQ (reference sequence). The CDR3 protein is CASSLELAEAFF. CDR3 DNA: TGTGCCAGCAGCTTAGAGCTGGCTGAAGCTTTCTTT.

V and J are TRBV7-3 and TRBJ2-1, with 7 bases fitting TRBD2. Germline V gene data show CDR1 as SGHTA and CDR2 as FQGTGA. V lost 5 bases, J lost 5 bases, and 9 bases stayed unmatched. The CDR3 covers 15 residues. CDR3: CASSPQGGVNNEQFF. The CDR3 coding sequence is TGTGCCAGCAGCCCCCAGGGAGGGGTAAACAATGAGCAGTTCTTC. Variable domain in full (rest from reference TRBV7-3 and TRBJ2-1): GAGVSQTPSNKVTEKGKYVELRCDPISGHTALYWYRQSLGQGPEFLIYFQGTGAADDSGLPNDRFFAVRPEGSVSTLKIQRTERGDSAVYLCASSPQGGVNNEQFFGPGTRLTVL.

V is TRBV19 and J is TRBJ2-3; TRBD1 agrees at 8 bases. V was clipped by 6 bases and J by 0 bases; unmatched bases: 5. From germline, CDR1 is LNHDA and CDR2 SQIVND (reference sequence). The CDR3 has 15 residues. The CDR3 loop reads CASRDRGTSTDTQYF. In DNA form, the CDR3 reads TGTGCCAGTAGAGACAGGGGCACTAGCACAGATACGCAGTATTTT.

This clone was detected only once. The CDR3 sequence is CASSPRQANYGYTF. The DNA of the CDR3 is TGCGCCAGCAGCCCCAGACAGGCTAACTATGGCTACACCTTC. The chain is built from TRBV5-1 and TRBJ1-2; perhaps TRBD1 as D (6 bases). The germline CDR1 and CDR2 sequences are SGHRS and YFSETQ. The length of the CDR3 is 14 residues. Trimming shortened V by 4 bases and J by 0 bases, and 10 bases separated the two germline ends.

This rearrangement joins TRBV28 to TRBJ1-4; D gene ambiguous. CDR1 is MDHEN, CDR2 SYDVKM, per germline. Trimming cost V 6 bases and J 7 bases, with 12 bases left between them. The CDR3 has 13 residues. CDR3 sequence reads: CASSPGSAEKLFF. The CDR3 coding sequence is TGTGCCAGCAGCCCGGGCTCGGCTGAAAAACTGTTTTTT.

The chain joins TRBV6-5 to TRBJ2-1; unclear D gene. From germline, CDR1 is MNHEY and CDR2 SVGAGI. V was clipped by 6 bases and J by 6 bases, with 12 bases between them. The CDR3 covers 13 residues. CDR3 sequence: CASSSYRSNEQFF. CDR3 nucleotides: TGTGCCAGCAGCAGTTACCGTTCCAATGAGCAGTTCTTC.

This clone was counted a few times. The CDR3 DNA sequence: TGCGCCAGCAGCCAAGATCGGACAGGGGGTGAAGCTTTCTTT. Its protein is CASSQDRTGGEAFF. V and J are TRBV4-1 and TRBJ1-1; TRBD1 aligns across 10 bases. CDR1 MGHRA and CDR2 YSYEKL come from the germline V gene. The CDR3 contains 14 residues. The V gene end was trimmed by 0 bases and the J gene end by 7 bases; junction bases not matched to a gene: 2.

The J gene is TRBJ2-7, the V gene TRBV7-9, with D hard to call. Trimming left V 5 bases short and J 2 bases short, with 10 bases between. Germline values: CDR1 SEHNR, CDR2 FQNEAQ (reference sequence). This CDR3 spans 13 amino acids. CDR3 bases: TGTGCCAGCAGCCAGATAACCACCTACGAGCAGTACTTC. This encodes CASSQITTYEQYF.

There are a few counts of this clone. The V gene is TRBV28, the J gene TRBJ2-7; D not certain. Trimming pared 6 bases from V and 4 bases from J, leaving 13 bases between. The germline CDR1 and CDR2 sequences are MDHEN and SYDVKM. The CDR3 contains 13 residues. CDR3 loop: CASSPPVGYEQYF. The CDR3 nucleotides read TGTGCCAGCAGCCCCCCGGTGGGGTACGAGCAGTACTTC.

CDR3 nucleotides: TGTGCCAGCAGCCGGGGGGGTTTCTCCGGATCCTATGGCTACACCTTC. Encoded protein: CASSRGGFSGSYGYTF. The chain is built from TRBV11-2 and TRBJ1-2, with a tentative D call TRBD1 (5 bases). This CDR3 comprises 16 residues. Germline V gives CDR1 SGHAT, CDR2 FQNNGV. V lost 5 bases, J lost 4 bases, and 20 bases lay in between.

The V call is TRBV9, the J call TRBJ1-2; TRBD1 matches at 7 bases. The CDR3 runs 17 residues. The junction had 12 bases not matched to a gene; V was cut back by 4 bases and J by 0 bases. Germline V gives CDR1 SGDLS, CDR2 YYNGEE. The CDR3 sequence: CASSPRGRGSANYGYTF. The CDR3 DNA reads TGTGCCAGCAGCCCCCGGGGCAGGGGGTCGGCTAACTATGGCTACACCTTC.

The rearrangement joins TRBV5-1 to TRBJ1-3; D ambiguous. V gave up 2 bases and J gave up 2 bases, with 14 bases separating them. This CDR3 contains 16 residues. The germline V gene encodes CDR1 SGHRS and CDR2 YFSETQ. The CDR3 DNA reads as TGCGCCAGCAGCTTAGGTGCAGCTGGGGCTGGAAACACCATATATTTT. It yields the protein CASSLGAAGAGNTIYF.

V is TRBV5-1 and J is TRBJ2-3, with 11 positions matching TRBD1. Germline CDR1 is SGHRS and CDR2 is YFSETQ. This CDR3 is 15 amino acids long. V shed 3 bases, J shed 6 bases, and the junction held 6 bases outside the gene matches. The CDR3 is CASSSGQGAWDTQYF. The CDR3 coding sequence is TGCGCCAGCAGCTCCGGACAGGGGGCTTGGGATACGCAGTATTTT.

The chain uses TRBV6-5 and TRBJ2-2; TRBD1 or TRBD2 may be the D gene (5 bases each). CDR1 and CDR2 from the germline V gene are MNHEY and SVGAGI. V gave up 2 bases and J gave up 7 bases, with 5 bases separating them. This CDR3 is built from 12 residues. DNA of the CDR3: TGTGCCAGCAGTTACGGGGGCGGGGAGCTGTTTTTT. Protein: CASSYGGGELFF.

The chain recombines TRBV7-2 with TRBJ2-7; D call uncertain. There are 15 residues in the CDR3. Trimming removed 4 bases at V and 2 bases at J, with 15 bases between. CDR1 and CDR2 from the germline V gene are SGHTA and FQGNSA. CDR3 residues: CASSSRRRPTYEQYF. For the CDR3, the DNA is TGTGCCAGCAGCTCCCGCCGGCGGCCCACCTACGAGCAGTACTTC. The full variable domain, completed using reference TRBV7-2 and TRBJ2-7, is GAGVSQSPSNKVTEKGKDVELRCDPISGHTALYWYRQSLGQGLEFLIYFQGNSAPDKSGLPSDRFSAERTGGSVSTLTIQRTQQEDSAVYLCASSSRRRPTYEQYFGPGTRLTVT.

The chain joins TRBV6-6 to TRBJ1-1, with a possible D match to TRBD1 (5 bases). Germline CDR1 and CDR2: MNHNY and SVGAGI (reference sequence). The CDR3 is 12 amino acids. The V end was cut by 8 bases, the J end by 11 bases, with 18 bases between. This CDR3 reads CASALEGRSAFF. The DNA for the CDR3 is TGTGCCAGCGCCCTAGAGGGGAGGAGTGCTTTCTTT.

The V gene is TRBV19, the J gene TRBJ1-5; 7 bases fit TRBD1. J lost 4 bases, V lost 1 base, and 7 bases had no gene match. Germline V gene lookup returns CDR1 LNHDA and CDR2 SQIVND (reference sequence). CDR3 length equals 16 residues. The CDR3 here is CASSIAQGVRNQPQHF. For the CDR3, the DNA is TGTGCCAGTAGTATAGCGCAGGGGGTCAGAAATCAGCCCCAGCATTTT.

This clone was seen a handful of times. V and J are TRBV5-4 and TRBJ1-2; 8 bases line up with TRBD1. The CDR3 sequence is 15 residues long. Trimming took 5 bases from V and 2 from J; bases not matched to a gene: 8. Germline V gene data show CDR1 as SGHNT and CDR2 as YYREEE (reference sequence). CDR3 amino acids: CASRSTGVWNYGYTF. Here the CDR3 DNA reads TGTGCCAGCAGGTCGACAGGGGTTTGGAACTATGGCTACACCTTC.

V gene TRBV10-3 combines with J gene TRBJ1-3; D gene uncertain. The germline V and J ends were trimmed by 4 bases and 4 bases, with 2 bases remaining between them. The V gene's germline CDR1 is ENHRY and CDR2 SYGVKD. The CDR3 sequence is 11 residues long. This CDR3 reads CAISGGNTIYF. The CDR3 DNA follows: TGTGCCATCAGTGGGGGAAACACCATATATTTT.

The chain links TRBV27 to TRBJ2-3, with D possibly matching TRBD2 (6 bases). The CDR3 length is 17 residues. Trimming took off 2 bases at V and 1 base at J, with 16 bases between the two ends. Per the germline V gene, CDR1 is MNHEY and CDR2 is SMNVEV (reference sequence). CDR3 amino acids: CASSLPSGTPGTDTQYF. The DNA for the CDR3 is TGTGCCAGCAGTTTACCATCCGGGACTCCGGGCACAGATACGCAGTATTTT.

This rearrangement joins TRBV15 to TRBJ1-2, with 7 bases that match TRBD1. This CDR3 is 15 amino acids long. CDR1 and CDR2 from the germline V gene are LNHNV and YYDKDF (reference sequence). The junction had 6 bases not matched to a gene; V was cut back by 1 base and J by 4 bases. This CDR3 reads CATSRAFGDSYGYTF. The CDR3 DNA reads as TGTGCCACCAGCAGAGCGTTTGGGGACAGCTATGGCTACACCTTC.

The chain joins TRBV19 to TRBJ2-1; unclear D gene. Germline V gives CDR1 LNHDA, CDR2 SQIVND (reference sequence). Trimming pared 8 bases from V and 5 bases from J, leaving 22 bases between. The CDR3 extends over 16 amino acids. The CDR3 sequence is CASQDPLGSSNNEQFF. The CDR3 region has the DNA TGTGCCAGTCAGGATCCCCTCGGGTCGAGTAACAATGAGCAGTTCTTC. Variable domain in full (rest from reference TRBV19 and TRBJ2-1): DGGITQSPKYLFRKEGQNVTLSCEQNLNHDAMYWYRQDPGQGLRLIYYSQIVNDFQKGDIAEGYSVSREKKESFPLTVTSAQKNPTAFYLCASQDPLGSSNNEQFFGPGTRLTVL.